The source of this TCR beta chain is a study of OX40 agonist ivuxolimab in advanced cancers. Study in general: Dose-escalation cases comprised hepatocellular carcinoma, melanoma, renal cell or head and neck cancer. The dose-escalation cohort was about 87% male, with a mean age of around 54 years, ranging about 23 to 90.

Findings of the study overall: Clonal expansion by week 6 occurred in CD4+ and CD8+ blood T cells (at 0.1 to 3.0 mg/kg).

Sequencing was performed with immunoSEQ multiplex PCR; in TCRdb, only in-frame clones are kept and a portion is missing. The sample has under 35,000 clones; around 84% are singletons. Germline-derived CDR1 and CDR2 are MNHNY and SVGAGI (reference sequence). The CDR3 runs to 15 residues. The V and J ends lost 2 bases and 0 bases respectively, with 10 bases between them. For this clone: The antigen is undetermined.

The receptor comes from an adult with an advanced solid tumor such as melanoma, head and neck, liver or kidney cancer. Sample: CD4+ or CD8+ T cells sorted from blood, taken in a trial of the OX40 agonist ivuxolimab. This chain links TRBV6-6 with TRBJ1-2, with D perhaps matching TRBD1 (6 bases). CDR3 sequence reads: CASSYRGQTNYGYTF. CDR3 in DNA: TGTGCCAGCAGTTACAGGGGACAAACTAACTATGGCTACACCTTC.